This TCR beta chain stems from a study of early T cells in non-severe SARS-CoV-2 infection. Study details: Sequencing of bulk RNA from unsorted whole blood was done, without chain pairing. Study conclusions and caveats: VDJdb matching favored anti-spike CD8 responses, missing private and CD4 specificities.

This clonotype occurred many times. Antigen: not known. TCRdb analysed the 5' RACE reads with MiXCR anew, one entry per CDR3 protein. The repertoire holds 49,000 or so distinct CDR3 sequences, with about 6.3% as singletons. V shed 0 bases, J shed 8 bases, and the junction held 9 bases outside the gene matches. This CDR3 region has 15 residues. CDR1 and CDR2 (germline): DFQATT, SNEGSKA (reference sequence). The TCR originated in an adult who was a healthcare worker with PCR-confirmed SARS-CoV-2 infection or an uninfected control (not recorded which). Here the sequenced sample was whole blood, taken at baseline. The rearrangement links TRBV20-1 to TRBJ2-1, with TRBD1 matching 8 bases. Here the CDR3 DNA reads TGCAGTGCTAGAGAATCAGAGACAGGGGTCGATGAGCAGTTCTTC. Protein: CSARESETGVDEQFF.